This T cell receptor (beta chain) is drawn from a study of shared clonotypes between healthy human individuals. CCR7-negative CD45RA+ TemRA cells were combined with CD45RO+ cells to form CD8 memory. Once extracted for a subset, genomic DNA was divided evenly among several immunoSEQ plates. In the source study's methods: ImmunoSEQ only sent back junction sequences with no quality scores, so filtering was done differently. Using immunoSEQ multiplex PCR, the repertoire was profiled, and TCRdb retains in-frame clones only, with some absent. V and J calls and clone size are as listed in that table; D and trimming were resolved from the DNA. Among some 79,000 clones, around 57% were seen once, and the ten largest hold around 52%. The CDR3 contains 12 residues. Germline assignment: CDR1 SGDLS and CDR2 YYNGEE. The V end was cut by 2 bases, the J end by 6 bases, with 9 bases between.

The receptor's source is a man aged 30 to 39 in good health. The sequencing input was memory CD8+ T cells sorted from blood. Described subset: CD45RO+ cells pooled with CCR7-negative TemRA cells. The chain couples TRBV9 to TRBJ2-7; D gene unclear. The CDR3 loop is CASSVNMGEQYF. For the CDR3, the DNA is TGTGCCAGCAGCGTTAACATGGGCGAGCAGTACTTC.